This TCR beta chain was captured in a study of shared clonotypes between healthy human individuals. Study-level background: Those who served as donors were two women and three men between the ages of 18 and 49.

Of note for this clone: Its antigen is undetermined.

Study results and limitations: The study's rarefaction showed incomplete sorted-subset sequencing despite large depth.

With 6 bases removed from V and 4 bases from J, the gap between germline ends came to 7 bases. This CDR3 is 11 amino acids long. CDR1 and CDR2 from the germline V gene are SNHLY and FYNNEI. Each PCR replicate from the sorted subsets contained about 180 ng DNA, which is roughly 33,000 T cell genomes. The repertoire was sequenced with immunoSEQ multiplex PCR; TCRdb's copy has only in-frame clones and lacks some. In the table there are just over 2,000,000 clones, around 96% of which are singletons. Terminally differentiated effector memory CD45RA+ cells were excluded from the naive CD8 cells, which were CD45RO-negative and positively selected for CCR7.

V and J are TRBV2 and TRBJ2-7; the D is unclear. The clonotype was recovered from a man between 18 and 29 years old in good health. The sample comprised naive CD8+ T cells sorted from blood. CDR3 bases: TGTGCCAGCAGGGAGAGGTACGAGCAGTACTTC. Translated: CASRERYEQYF. The whole variable domain, filled in from reference TRBV2 and TRBJ2-7, reads EPEVTQTPSHQVTQMGQEVILRCVPISNHLYFYWYRQILGQKVEFLVSFYNNEISEKSEIFDDQFSVERPDGSNFTLKIRSTKLEDSAMYFCASRERYEQYFGPGTRLTVT.